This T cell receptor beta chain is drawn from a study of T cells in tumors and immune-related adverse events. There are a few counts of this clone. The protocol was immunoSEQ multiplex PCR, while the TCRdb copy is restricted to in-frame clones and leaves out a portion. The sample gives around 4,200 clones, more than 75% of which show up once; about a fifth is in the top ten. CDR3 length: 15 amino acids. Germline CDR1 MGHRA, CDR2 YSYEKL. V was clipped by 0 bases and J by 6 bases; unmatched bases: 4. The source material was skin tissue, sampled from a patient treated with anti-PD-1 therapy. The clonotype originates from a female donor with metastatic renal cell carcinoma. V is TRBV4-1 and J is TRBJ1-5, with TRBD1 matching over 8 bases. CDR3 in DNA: TGCGCCAGCAGCCAAGAGGACAGGGTTGGTCAGCCCCAGCATTTT. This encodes CASSQEDRVGQPQHF.